What follows describes a single T cell receptor (beta chain). This entry is derived from a study of blood T cell repertoires in COVID-19. Study overall: The study drew acute and convalescent COVID-19 samples from the United States, Italy and Spain.

Losses at the gene ends were 7 bases for V and 4 bases for J; bases not matched to a gene: 6. The CDR3 is made up of 12 amino acids. Germline CDR1 SQVTM, CDR2 ANQGSEA. Per the original data handling: How many nucleated cells were present was estimated from reference gene primer amplification. Profiling relied on immunoSEQ multiplex PCR, and the TCRdb table lists in-frame clones only, not all of them. V and J calls and clone size are those listed in that table; D and trimming were worked out from the DNA. The data contain 100,000 to 150,000 clones, around 89% of them singletons. Sequencing was carried out using peripheral blood. The sequence was collected from a man aged 60-69 years with COVID-19, enrolled during active disease. The chain uses TRBV29-1 and TRBJ2-7; 8 nucleotides line up with TRBD2. For the CDR3, the DNA is TGCAGCGCCAATAGCGGGGAGTACGAGCAGTACTTC. This gives the protein CSANSGEYEQYF.